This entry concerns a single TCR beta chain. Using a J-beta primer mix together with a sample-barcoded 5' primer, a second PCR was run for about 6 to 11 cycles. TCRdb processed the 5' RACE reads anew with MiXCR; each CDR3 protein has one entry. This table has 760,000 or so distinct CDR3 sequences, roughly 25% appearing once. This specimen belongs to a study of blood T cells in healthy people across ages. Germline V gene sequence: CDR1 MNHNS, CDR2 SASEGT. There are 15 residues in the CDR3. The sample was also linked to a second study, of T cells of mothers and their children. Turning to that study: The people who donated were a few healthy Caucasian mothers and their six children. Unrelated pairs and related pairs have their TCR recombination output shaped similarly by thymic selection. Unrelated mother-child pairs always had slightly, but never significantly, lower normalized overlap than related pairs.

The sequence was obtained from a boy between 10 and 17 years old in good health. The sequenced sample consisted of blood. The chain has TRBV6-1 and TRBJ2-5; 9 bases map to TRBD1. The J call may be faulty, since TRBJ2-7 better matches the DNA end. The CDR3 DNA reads TGTGCCAGCACCCGACAGGGGGGAAACTCCTACGAGCAGTACTTC. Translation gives CASTRQGGNSYEQYF.